The source of this T cell receptor (beta chain) is a study of CXCR3-negative and CXCR3-positive naive CD8 T cells. Germline CDR1 reads DFQATT; CDR2 reads SNEGSKA (reference sequence). This CDR3 spans 13 amino acids. Sorts performed in triplicate captured roughly 320,000 cells each from every CD8+ T cell subset. The naive CD8+ gate required CD45RO-CCR7+CD27+CD95- phenotype. On this clonotype: Its antigen is unknown.

Study-wide findings and caveats: CXCR3-expressing naive cells carried TRB CDR3s more hydrophobic than those of CXCR3-negative naive cells. Memory cells differed in TRBV-TRBJ usage, but naive CXCR3-negative and CXCR3-positive cells had similar usage.

5' RACE with UMI labels generated the TRB cDNA libraries. TCRdb re-called the 5' RACE reads and gives one entry per CDR3 protein, without DNA. The sample data list under 85,000 distinct CDR3 sequences. The source is a human donor in good health. Some clones in this sample may be carry-over from other donors' samples. Sequenced: naive CXCR3- CD8+ T cells from blood. This sample's subset: CD45RO-CCR7+CD27+CD95- naive CD8+ T cells lacking CXCR3 (TNR3-). This sequence joins TRBV20-1 and TRBJ2-1. The CDR3: CSACRVSYNEQFF.